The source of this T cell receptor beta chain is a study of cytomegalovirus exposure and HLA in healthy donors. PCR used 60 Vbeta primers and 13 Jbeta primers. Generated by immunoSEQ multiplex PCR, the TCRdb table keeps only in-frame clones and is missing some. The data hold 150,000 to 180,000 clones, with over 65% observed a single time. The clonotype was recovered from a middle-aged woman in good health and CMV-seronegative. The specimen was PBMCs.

As DNA, the CDR3 is TGTGCCAGCAGTTTAAACAGCTACGAGCAGTACTTC. As protein: CASSLNSYEQYF. The chain links TRBV27 to TRBJ2-7; D is unclear. The length of the CDR3 is 12 residues. V was pared by 2 bases and J by 3 bases, with 5 bases between. The germline V gene has CDR1 MNHEY and CDR2 SMNVEV (reference sequence).